These 19 T cell receptor beta chains came from one sample sequenced in a study of early T cells in non-severe SARS-CoV-2 infection. One entry per CDR3 protein, called by TCRdb with MiXCR from the 5' RACE reads. This sample has 75,000 to 80,000 distinct CDR3 sequences; approximately 15% occur once, and the top ten carry 2.5% to 3%. Sequencing input: whole blood. The receptors shown here come from an adult who was a healthcare worker with PCR-confirmed SARS-CoV-2 infection or an uninfected control (not recorded which).

At least ten counts were recorded for this clonotype. The CDR3 is CASSRPGTGGKNTQYF. CDR3 in DNA: TGTGCCAGCAGCAGACCCGGGACAGGGGGCAAAAATACGCAGTATTTT. The V gene is TRBV28, the J gene TRBJ2-3; 12 bases agree with TRBD1. After removal of 6 bases from V and 7 bases from J, the junction contained 11 bases not matched to a gene. CDR3 size: 16 residues. Looked up from germline, CDR1 is MDHEN and CDR2 is SYDVKM.

CDR3 bases: TGTGCCAGCAGCACGACAGGAGATTCACCCCTCCACTTT. Amino acids: CASSTTGDSPLHF. The rearrangement uses TRBV14 and TRBJ1-6, with TRBD1 as a possible D gene (6 bases). V was shortened by 5 bases and J by 8 bases, with 10 bases between the two germline ends. The CDR3 is 13 amino acids. In germline, CDR1 is SGHDN, CDR2 FVKESK.

The chain links TRBV4-1 to TRBJ2-5, with D hard to call. Germline V gene sequence: CDR1 MGHRA, CDR2 YSYEKL. The V gene lost 3 bases and the J gene lost 5 bases, with 10 bases spanning the gap. The length of the CDR3 is 13 residues. The CDR3 DNA is TGCGCCAGCAGCCACCTCTCCACGGAGACCCAGTACTTC. Encoded protein: CASSHLSTETQYF.

This clonotype was detected a few times. The chain uses TRBV20-1 and TRBJ2-1; 10 nucleotides match TRBD1. CDR1 is DFQATT and CDR2 is SNEGSKA in the germline V gene (reference sequence). The CDR3 totals 16 residues. As DNA, the CDR3 is TGCAGGGCAACTCCGGGACAGGGGTTCGTTAGGAATGAGCAGTTCTTC. Translated: CRATPGQGFVRNEQFF.

This clonotype was counted ten times or more. The chain links TRBV28 to TRBJ2-1, with 12 nucleotides matching TRBD2. Germline V gene sequence: CDR1 MDHEN, CDR2 SYDVKM. The V and J ends lost 4 bases and 7 bases, in that order; junction bases with no gene match: 5. The CDR3 has 15 amino acids. CDR3 bases: TGTGCCAGCAGTTCGACTAGCGGGGGCCGGAATGAGCAGTTCTTC. Translation: CASSSTSGGRNEQFF.

In its sample, this clonotype was seen a few times. The V gene is TRBV20-1, the J gene TRBJ2-3, with D possibly being TRBD1 (6 bases). The V gene lost 6 bases and the J gene lost 0 bases, with 10 bases spanning the gap. The V gene's germline CDR1 is DFQATT and CDR2 SNEGSKA (reference sequence). The CDR3 spans 13 residues. In nucleotides, the CDR3 is TGCAGTGCCGGTAGGGGGAGCACAGATACGCAGTATTTT. This codes for CSAGRGSTDTQYF.

This clonotype was counted only a few times. The gene calls are TRBV2 and TRBJ2-3; 7 bases fit TRBD1. With 3 bases clipped from V and 2 bases from J, the junction kept 5 bases outside the gene matches. This CDR3 region has 15 residues. From germline, CDR1 is SNHLY and CDR2 FYNNEI. The CDR3 region has the DNA TGTGCCAGCAGTGACGGGACAGAGCCCACAGATACGCAGTATTTT. Protein sequence: CASSDGTEPTDTQYF.

This clonotype was counted only a few times. This chain links TRBV6-2 or TRBV6-3 with TRBJ2-7, with D possibly matching TRBD1 (6 bases). Germline loops: CDR1 MNHEY, CDR2 SVGEGT. CDR3 length: 17 residues. Between the trimmed V and J ends, which lost 6 bases and 0 bases, there was a span of 21 bases. CDR3 region: CASSPSRLGQSSYEQYF. CDR3 nucleotide sequence: TGTGCCAGCAGCCCCTCTCGTCTCGGACAGAGCTCCTACGAGCAGTACTTC.

This clonotype has only a few counts. This chain connects TRBV13 to TRBJ1-3; 8 bases agree with TRBD1. J was trimmed by 0 bases and V by 5 bases; bases with no gene match: 9. CDR1 and CDR2 (germline): PRHDT, FYEKMQ (reference sequence). The CDR3 spans 17 residues. CDR3 DNA: TGTGCCAGCAGCACCCGACAGGGGCGGCTCTCTGGAAACACCATATATTTT. Protein: CASSTRQGRLSGNTIYF.

The chain combines TRBV3-1 with TRBJ2-5; D is unresolved. In germline, CDR1 is LGHDT, CDR2 YNNKEL (reference sequence). The CDR3 is made up of 14 amino acids. The V and J ends lost 3 bases and 1 base respectively, with 9 bases between them. The CDR3 reads CASSHRGLQETQYF. The DNA for the CDR3 is TGTGCCAGCAGCCACCGTGGGCTCCAAGAGACCCAGTACTTC.

The chain links TRBV6-5 to TRBJ2-6; D unclear. The CDR3 runs 15 residues. Between the trimmed V and J ends, which lost 5 bases and 3 bases, there was a span of 11 bases. Germline V lookup: CDR1 MNHEY, CDR2 SVGAGI. The CDR3 is CASSPRHYGANVLTF. For the CDR3, the DNA is TGTGCCAGCAGTCCTAGACATTATGGGGCCAACGTCCTGACTTTC.

This clonotype was seen a few times. The CDR3 reads CSVANRGAGELFF. For the CDR3, the DNA is TGCAGCGTGGCGAACCGGGGGGCCGGGGAGCTGTTTTTT. The rearrangement links TRBV29-1 to TRBJ2-2; 7 positions match TRBD2. The CDR3 is 13 residues long. The junction had 7 bases not matched to a gene; V was cut back by 6 bases and J by 6 bases. Germline CDR1 SQVTM, CDR2 ANQGSEA.

This rearrangement joins TRBV10-3 to TRBJ2-5, with D tentatively TRBD2 (6 bases). Trimming pared 2 bases from V and 1 base from J, leaving 14 bases between. The germline gives CDR1 ENHRY, CDR2 SYGVKD. This CDR3 has 16 amino acids. CDR3 nucleotides: TGTGCCATCAGTGAGGGTACTAGCAGTCTCCAAGAGACCCAGTACTTC. It codes for CAISEGTSSLQETQYF.

This clonotype has a count of ten or more. The chain uses TRBV3-1 and TRBJ1-1; a weak D match, TRBD1 (6 bases). The CDR3 extends over 16 amino acids. CDR1 and CDR2 (germline): LGHDT, YNNKEL (reference sequence). V was pared by 4 bases and J by 8 bases, with 23 bases between. The CDR3 DNA reads as TGTGCCAGCAGCCCCCAGGGGAGAAAGGGACATCAAGAAGCTTTCTTT. It encodes CASSPQGRKGHQEAFF.

The J gene is TRBJ2-7, the V gene TRBV6-5; D is ambiguous. The CDR3 consists of 12 residues. The V end was cut by 2 bases, the J end by 6 bases, with 8 bases between. CDR1 MNHEY and CDR2 SVGAGI come from the germline V gene. The CDR3 DNA sequence: TGTGCCAGCAGTTACATGGGTGGCGAGCAGTACTTC. It is translated as CASSYMGGEQYF.

There are a few counts of this clonotype. V gene TRBV27 combines with J gene TRBJ2-7; a weak D match, TRBD1 (5 bases). V was cut by 3 bases and J by 2 bases, with 14 bases left in between. The V gene's germline CDR1 is MNHEY and CDR2 SMNVEV (reference sequence). This CDR3 region has 15 residues. As DNA, the CDR3 is TGTGCCAGCAGTTTTAAACCCGACAGAACCTACGAGCAGTACTTC. It encodes CASSFKPDRTYEQYF.

The CDR3 sequence is CASTLWGGPHTEAFF. DNA of the CDR3: TGTGCCAGCACTCTCTGGGGGGGTCCCCACACTGAAGCTTTCTTT. The J gene is TRBJ1-1, the V gene TRBV6-5; a weak D match, TRBD1 (5 bases). The V end was cut by 7 bases, the J end by 3 bases, with 18 bases between. Per germline, CDR1 MNHEY and CDR2 SVGAGI. The CDR3 covers 15 residues.

The chain joins TRBV29-1 to TRBJ1-2; D is uncertain. Deletions cut 4 bases from V and 2 bases from J, with 11 bases between. The CDR3 loop spans 13 amino acids. Germline V lookup: CDR1 SQVTM, CDR2 ANQGSEA. The CDR3 here is CSVGVQRNYGYTF. DNA of the CDR3: TGCAGCGTTGGAGTCCAGAGAAACTATGGCTACACCTTC. Full variable domain (rest looked up from reference TRBV29-1 and TRBJ1-2): SAVISQKPSRDICQRGTSLTIQCQVDSQVTMMFWYRQQPGQSLTLIATANQGSEATYESGFVIDKFPISRPNLTFSTLTVSNMSPEDSSIYLCSVGVQRNYGYTFGSGTRLTVV.

Only a few counts were recorded for this clonotype. This chain uses TRBV6-9 with TRBJ1-2; TRBD1 agrees at 7 bases. With V trimmed by 10 bases and J by 4 bases, 12 bases remained unmatched. This CDR3 contains 14 residues. CDR1 is MNHGY, CDR2 SVAAGI, per germline. This CDR3 is CATGGGSQRYGYTF. The CDR3 region has the DNA TGTGCCACAGGGGGGGGAAGCCAACGCTATGGCTACACCTTC.